This TCR beta chain came from a study of blood T cell repertoires in COVID-19. The V and J ends lost 1 base and 9 bases, in that order; junction bases with no gene match: 7. Germline V CDR1 and CDR2: SGHTA, FQGNSA. The CDR3 consists of 15 residues. TCRdb's copy holds only in-frame clones and misses some; the assay was immunoSEQ multiplex PCR. The sample lists around 240,000 clones, approximately 85% seen once, with around 2.1% in the top ten. This chain links TRBV7-2 with TRBJ2-3; TRBD2 aligns across 10 bases. Sequencing was performed on PBMCs or T cells enriched from blood (not recorded which). The clonotype was recovered from a woman between 45 and 65 years old who had recovered from COVID-19. The CDR3 DNA reads as TGTGCCAGCAGCTTAGATGGTCTAGCGGGAGACACGCAGTATTTT. This gives the protein CASSLDGLAGDTQYF.